What follows are 24 T cell receptor beta chains derived from one specimen sequenced in a study of PD-1 blockade in classical Hodgkin lymphoma. TCRdb's copy holds only in-frame clones and misses some; the assay was immunoSEQ multiplex PCR. The sample shows about 18,000 clones, 80% to 90% of them seen only once. Sample time point: cycle 4 day 1 (C4D1), after less than seven weeks of nivolumab. Every patient experienced relapse after autologous stem cell transplantation, and brentuximab vedotin exposure varied. Here the sequenced sample was peripheral blood mononuclear cells (PBMCs), taken before the fourth cycle of nivolumab. Receptors originate from a human donor with classical Hodgkin lymphoma.

This rearrangement joins TRBV10-3 to TRBJ1-2; TRBD1 might be the D (6 bases). The germline CDR1 and CDR2 sequences are ENHRY and SYGVKD. CDR3 length: 13 amino acids. With 5 bases removed from V and 7 bases from J, the gap between germline ends came to 14 bases. The CDR3 region is CAISSGDLGGYTF. For the CDR3, the DNA is TGTGCCATCAGTTCAGGGGATCTAGGTGGCTACACCTTC.

This chain connects TRBV6-1 to TRBJ1-3; D not resolved. Germline V gene lookup returns CDR1 MNHNS and CDR2 SASEGT. CDR3 length: 15 amino acids. The V and J ends lost 5 bases and 7 bases respectively, with 18 bases between them. The CDR3 loop is CASSPPRPVGNTIYF. As DNA, the CDR3 is TGTGCCAGCAGTCCCCCTCGACCAGTGGGTAACACCATATATTTT.

This chain joins TRBV6-1 and TRBJ2-1; 9 positions match TRBD1. V shed 10 bases, J shed 4 bases, and the junction held 11 bases outside the gene matches. This CDR3 is built from 15 residues. The germline CDR1 and CDR2 sequences are MNHNS and SASEGT. CDR3 loop: CATQIGDRVYNEQFF. CDR3 coding DNA: TGTGCCACCCAAATTGGGGACAGGGTATACAATGAGCAGTTCTTC.

This clone occurred a few times. The chain carries TRBV4-1 and TRBJ1-4; 10 nucleotides align to TRBD1. Germline CDR1 MGHRA, CDR2 YSYEKL. This CDR3 has 20 residues. V shed 0 bases and J 0 bases; nucleotides not matched to a gene: 10. The CDR3 DNA is TGCGCCAGCAGCCAAGATCGGACAGGGGGGACAAGTTCAACTAATGAAAAACTGTTTTTT. Amino acids: CASSQDRTGGTSSTNEKLFF.

In the case of this clone: An end of the junction does not agree with germline; a read error may underlie this. The genes are TRBV7-7 and TRBJ2-2, with D unclear. The CDR3 length is 13 residues. Germline CDR1 is SSHAT and CDR2 is FNYEAQ (reference sequence). The CDR3: CASSLAVGGELFF. CDR3 nucleotide sequence: TGTGCTAGCAGCTTAGCTGTTGGCGGGGAGCTGTTTTTT.

The gene calls are TRBV4-3 and TRBJ1-4; D gene ambiguous. The CDR3 is made up of 15 amino acids. Trimming shortened V by 0 bases and J by 7 bases, and 12 bases separated the two germline ends. Germline CDR1 is LGHNA and CDR2 is YSLEER. CDR3 amino acids: CASSQDFLEGEKLFF. In DNA, the CDR3 is TGCGCCAGCAGCCAAGATTTCCTCGAGGGTGAAAAACTGTTTTTT.

The J gene is TRBJ1-2, the V gene TRBV7-2, with D hard to call. This CDR3 contains 12 residues. The V gene lost 3 bases and the J gene lost 4 bases, with 6 bases spanning the gap. CDR1 and CDR2 from the germline V gene are SGHTA and FQGNSA. CDR3 coding DNA: TGTGCCAGCAGCTTGGTCTCCTATGGCTACACCTTC. As protein: CASSLVSYGYTF.

J is TRBJ1-6 and V is TRBV2; unclear D gene. Germline V lookup: CDR1 SNHLY, CDR2 FYNNEI. The CDR3 is 15 residues long. The V gene lost 2 bases and the J gene lost 1 base, with 6 bases spanning the gap. Written as DNA, the CDR3 is TGTGCCAGCAGTGAAAGTTGGTCCTATAATTCACCCCTCCACTTT. This translates into CASSESWSYNSPLHF. The variable domain in full, with the rest retrieved from reference TRBV2 and TRBJ1-6, is EPEVTQTPSHQVTQMGQEVILRCVPISNHLYFYWYRQILGQKVEFLVSFYNNEISEKSEIFDDQFSVERPDGSNFTLKIRSTKLEDSAMYFCASSESWSYNSPLHFGNGTRLTVT.

The chain employs TRBV5-6 and TRBJ1-4; 7 bases map to TRBD1. J lost 6 bases, V lost 2 bases, and 4 bases had no gene match. The length of the CDR3 is 14 residues. CDR1 is SGHDT, CDR2 YYEEEE, per germline. The CDR3 nucleotides are TGTGCCAGCAGCTTCGGACAGGATGATGAAAAACTGTTTTTT. Translated: CASSFGQDDEKLFF.

Comments on this clone: Other DNA sequences in this specimen translate into the identical CDR3. The genes are TRBV5-6 and TRBJ1-1; D perhaps matches TRBD1 (5 bases). The germline V gene encodes CDR1 SGHDT and CDR2 YYEEEE. V lost 4 bases and J 5 bases, leaving 12 bases between the germline ends. CDR3 length: 13 residues. CDR3 sequence reads: CASSPSSGTEAFF. The CDR3 bases are TGTGCCAGCAGCCCGTCATCAGGGACTGAAGCTTTCTTT.

V and J are TRBV6-1 and TRBJ2-5; TRBD2 aligns across 10 bases. Trimming cost V 7 bases and J 1 base; bases outside gene matches: 6. Germline CDR1 reads MNHNS; CDR2 reads SASEGT. The CDR3 extends over 15 amino acids. The CDR3 region has the DNA TGTGCCAGCAAGCCCACTAGCGGGGCCCAAGAGACCCAGTACTTC. It codes for CASKPTSGAQETQYF.

This rearrangement joins TRBV1 to TRBJ2-5; TRBD2 is the table's D call, not checked against the DNA. The tail of the sequence fits TRBJ2-7 better, so the J call may be wrong. TRBV1 is labeled a pseudogene. The CDR3 runs 18 residues. CDR3 amino acids: CTSSQVGGTGGLTYEQYF. CDR3 DNA sequence: TGCACCAGCAGCCAAGTGGGGGGGACGGGGGGACTAACCTACGAGCAGTACTTC.

The rearrangement links TRBV7-9 to TRBJ1-5; TRBD1 agrees at 7 bases. Germline V CDR1 and CDR2: SEHNR, FQNEAQ (reference sequence). V shed 2 bases, J shed 9 bases, and the junction held 1 base outside the gene matches. The CDR3 totals 12 residues. The CDR3 is CASSLRTGPQHF. CDR3 nucleotide sequence: TGTGCCAGCAGCTTACGGACAGGGCCCCAGCATTTT.

The J gene is TRBJ2-5, the V gene TRBV7-9; D uncertain. This CDR3 comprises 12 residues. V was pared by 3 bases and J by 5 bases, with 7 bases between. Germline V CDR1 and CDR2: SEHNR, FQNEAQ (reference sequence). The CDR3 protein is CASSFLPETQYF. The CDR3, as DNA: TGTGCCAGCAGCTTTCTACCGGAGACCCAGTACTTC.

This rearrangement joins TRBV5-4 to TRBJ1-4, with a weak D call TRBD1 (6 bases). Germline CDR1 SGHNT, CDR2 YYREEE (reference sequence). CDR3 length: 15 amino acids. V was cut by 3 bases and J by 4 bases, with 13 bases left in between. The CDR3 sequence: CASSSGGAFNEKLFF. In DNA form, the CDR3 reads TGTGCCAGCAGCTCCGGGGGCGCCTTTAATGAAAAACTGTTTTTT.

This chain uses TRBV14 with TRBJ1-2; D unresolved. The CDR3 length is 12 residues. Germline CDR1 reads SGHDN; CDR2 reads FVKESK. V was trimmed by 6 bases and J by 9 bases, leaving 14 bases between them. The CDR3 bases are TGTGCCAGCAGTTACGGACCGGGAAGCTACACCTTC. Its protein is CASSYGPGSYTF.

V is TRBV7-9 and J is TRBJ1-5, with D perhaps matching TRBD1 (6 bases). V lost 8 bases and J lost 7, with 15 bases in between. The CDR3 extends over 13 amino acids. Germline V gene sequence: CDR1 SEHNR, CDR2 FQNEAQ (reference sequence). The CDR3 nucleotides read TGTGCCAGCGGGGGGGGGCCCGGGCAGCCCCAGCATTTT. It specifies CASGGGPGQPQHF.

This clone was seen only once. Other DNA sequences from this sample encode an identical CDR3 as well. This chain connects TRBV5-1 to TRBJ2-2; 9 bases agree with TRBD1. With V trimmed by 2 bases and J by 4 bases, 0 bases remained unmatched. The germline gives CDR1 SGHRS, CDR2 YFSETQ. The CDR3 is 14 residues long. The CDR3 nucleotides are TGCGCCAGCAGCTTACAGGGGGCCACCGGGGAGCTGTTTTTT. This translates into CASSLQGATGELFF. Combining the CDR3 with reference TRBV5-1 and TRBJ2-2 gives the whole variable domain KAGVTQTPRYLIKTRGQQVTLSCSPISGHRSVSWYQQTPGQGLQFLFEYFSETQRNKGNFPGRFSGRQFSNSRSEMNVSTLELGDSALYLCASSLQGATGELFFGEGSRLTVL.

The chain carries TRBV5-1 and TRBJ2-1, with 12 bases fitting TRBD2. CDR1 and CDR2 (germline): SGHRS, YFSETQ. This CDR3 has 16 residues. Trimming took 4 bases from V and 9 from J; bases not matched to a gene: 11. In DNA form, the CDR3 reads TGCGCCAGCAGCACTACCACACTAGCGGGGGGCAGTGAGCAGTTCTTC. Translating gives CASSTTTLAGGSEQFF.

The rearrangement links TRBV11-2 to TRBJ2-2; no reliable D call. V lost 7 bases, J lost 6 bases, and 12 bases lay in between. The CDR3 totals 13 residues. The V gene's germline CDR1 is SGHAT and CDR2 FQNNGV. CDR3 in amino acids: CASTPPGAGELFF. The CDR3 region has the DNA TGTGCCAGCACCCCGCCAGGCGCCGGGGAGCTGTTTTTT.

The chain has TRBV7-9 and TRBJ2-3; D is possibly TRBD1 (5 bases). Trimming shortened V by 5 bases and J by 6 bases, and 21 bases separated the two germline ends. The CDR3 runs 16 residues. CDR1 and CDR2 (germline): SEHNR, FQNEAQ (reference sequence). For the CDR3, the DNA is TGTGCCAGCAGCACCGGGCAGGGTGTTAACGCGGATACGCAGTATTTT. Translated: CASSTGQGVNADTQYF.

V gene TRBV5-6 combines with J gene TRBJ2-2; D is possibly TRBD2 (5 bases). V lost 7 bases and J 1 base, leaving 11 bases between the germline ends. CDR1 and CDR2 from the germline V gene are SGHDT and YYEEEE. The CDR3 is 14 residues long. CDR3 sequence reads: CASSFGGNTGELFF. DNA for the CDR3: TGTGCCAGCTCCTTCGGAGGGAACACCGGGGAGCTGTTTTTT.

This chain links TRBV5-1 with TRBJ1-2; a possible D gene is TRBD1 (6 bases). V was trimmed by 0 bases and J by 5 bases, leaving 14 bases between them. CDR1 is SGHRS, CDR2 YFSETQ, per germline. This CDR3 spans 15 amino acids. The DNA for the CDR3 is TGCGCCAGCAGCTTGGCCCCAGGCCAGGGGTATGGCTACACCTTC. This encodes CASSLAPGQGYGYTF. Variable domain in full (rest from reference TRBV5-1 and TRBJ1-2): KAGVTQTPRYLIKTRGQQVTLSCSPISGHRSVSWYQQTPGQGLQFLFEYFSETQRNKGNFPGRFSGRQFSNSRSEMNVSTLELGDSALYLCASSLAPGQGYGYTFGSGTRLTVV.

This chain connects TRBV5-1 to TRBJ1-4; possible D gene TRBD1, 6 bases. Trimming shortened V by 0 bases and J by 8 bases, and 14 bases separated the two germline ends. In germline, CDR1 is SGHRS, CDR2 YFSETQ. CDR3 length: 15 residues. The DNA for the CDR3 is TGCGCCAGCAGCTTGGCGGGGGGGCAAGGGGAAAAACTGTTTTTT. Translating it yields CASSLAGGQGEKLFF. Based on the CDR3 plus reference TRBV5-1 and TRBJ1-4, the full variable domain is KAGVTQTPRYLIKTRGQQVTLSCSPISGHRSVSWYQQTPGQGLQFLFEYFSETQRNKGNFPGRFSGRQFSNSRSEMNVSTLELGDSALYLCASSLAGGQGEKLFFGSGTQLSVL.